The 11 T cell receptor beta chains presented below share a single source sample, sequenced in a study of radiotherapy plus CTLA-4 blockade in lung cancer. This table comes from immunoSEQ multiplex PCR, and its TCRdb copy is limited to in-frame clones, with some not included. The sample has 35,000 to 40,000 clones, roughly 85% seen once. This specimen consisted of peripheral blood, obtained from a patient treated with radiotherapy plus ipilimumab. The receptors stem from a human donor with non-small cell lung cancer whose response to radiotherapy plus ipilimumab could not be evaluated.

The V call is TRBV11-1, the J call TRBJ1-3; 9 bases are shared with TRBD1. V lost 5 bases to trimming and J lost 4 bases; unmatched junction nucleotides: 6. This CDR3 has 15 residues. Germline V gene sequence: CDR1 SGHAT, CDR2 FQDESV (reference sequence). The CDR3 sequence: CASSRTGGAGNTIYF. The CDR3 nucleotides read TGTGCCAGCAGCCGAACAGGGGGCGCGGGAAACACCATATATTTT.

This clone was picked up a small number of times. DNA for the CDR3: TGTGCCAGCAGCGTAGAGAATAGCTATATTGGAGATACGCAGTATTTT. This translates into CASSVENSYIGDTQYF. This sequence joins TRBV9 and TRBJ2-3; D ambiguous. The V end lost 0 bases, the J end lost 5 bases, and 16 bases lay between the germline ends. Germline V gene sequence: CDR1 SGDLS, CDR2 YYNGEE. The CDR3 consists of 16 residues.

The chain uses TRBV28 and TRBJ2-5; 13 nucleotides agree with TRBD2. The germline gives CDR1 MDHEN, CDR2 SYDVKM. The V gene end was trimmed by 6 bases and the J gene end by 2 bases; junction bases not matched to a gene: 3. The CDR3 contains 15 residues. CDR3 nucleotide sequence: TGTGCCAGCAGATCACTAGCGGGGGGGCAAGAGACCCAGTACTTC. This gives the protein CASRSLAGGQETQYF.

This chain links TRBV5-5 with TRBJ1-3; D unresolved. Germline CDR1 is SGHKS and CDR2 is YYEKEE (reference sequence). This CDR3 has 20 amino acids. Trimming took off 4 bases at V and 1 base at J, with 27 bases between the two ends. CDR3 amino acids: CASSRQGRSAERVSGNTIYF. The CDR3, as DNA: TGTGCCAGCAGCCGACAAGGACGGTCAGCTGAGAGGGTATCTGGAAACACCATATATTTT.

The CDR3 bases are TGTGCCAGCAGCTTAGGGGGCGAGATCAATGAGCAGTTCTTC. It codes for CASSLGGEINEQFF. The V call is TRBV7-9, the J call TRBJ2-1; TRBD1 might be the D (5 bases). V lost 1 base and J lost 6, with 10 bases in between. Germline V gene data show CDR1 as SEHNR and CDR2 as FQNEAQ (reference sequence). CDR3 length: 14 amino acids.

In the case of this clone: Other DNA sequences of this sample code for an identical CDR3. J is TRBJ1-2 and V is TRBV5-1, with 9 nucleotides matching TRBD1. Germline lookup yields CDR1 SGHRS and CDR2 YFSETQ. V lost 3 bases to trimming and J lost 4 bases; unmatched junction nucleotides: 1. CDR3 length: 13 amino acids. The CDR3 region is CASSWGQGYGYTF. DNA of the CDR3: TGCGCCAGCAGCTGGGGACAGGGCTATGGCTACACCTTC.

This CDR3 is CASGSGRANEQFF. The CDR3 DNA reads as TGTGCCAGCGGAAGCGGGAGGGCCAATGAGCAGTTCTTC. V gene TRBV7-9 combines with J gene TRBJ2-1; 10 nucleotides agree with TRBD2. Germline V CDR1 and CDR2: SEHNR, FQNEAQ (reference sequence). With 8 bases clipped from V and 6 bases from J, the junction kept 4 bases outside the gene matches. The CDR3 has 13 residues.

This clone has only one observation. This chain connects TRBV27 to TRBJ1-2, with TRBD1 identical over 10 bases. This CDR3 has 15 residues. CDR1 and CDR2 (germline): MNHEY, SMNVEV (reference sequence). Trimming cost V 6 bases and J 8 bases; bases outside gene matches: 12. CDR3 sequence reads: CASRSPGQGPRGYTF. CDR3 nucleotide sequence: TGTGCCAGCAGAAGCCCGGGACAGGGGCCGCGGGGCTACACCTTC.

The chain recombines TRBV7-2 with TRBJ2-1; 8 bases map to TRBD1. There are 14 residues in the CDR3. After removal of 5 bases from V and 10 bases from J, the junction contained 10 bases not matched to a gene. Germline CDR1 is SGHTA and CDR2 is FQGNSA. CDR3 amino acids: CASSLDRGNFEQFF. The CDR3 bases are TGTGCCAGCAGCCTCGACAGGGGAAATTTCGAGCAGTTCTTC.

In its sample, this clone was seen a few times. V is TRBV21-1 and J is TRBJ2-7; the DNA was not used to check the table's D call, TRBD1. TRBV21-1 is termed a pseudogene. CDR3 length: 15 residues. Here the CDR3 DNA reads TGTGCCAGCACCCGCGACAGGAGGAGCTCCTACGAGCAGTACTTC. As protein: CASTRDRRSSYEQYF.

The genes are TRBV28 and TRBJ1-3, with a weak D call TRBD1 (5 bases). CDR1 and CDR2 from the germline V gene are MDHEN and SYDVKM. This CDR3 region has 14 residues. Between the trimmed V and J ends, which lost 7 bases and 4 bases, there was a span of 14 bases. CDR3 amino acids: CASIGTPGGNTIYF. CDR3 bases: TGTGCCAGCATCGGGACTCCGGGAGGAAACACCATATATTTT.